One and the same sample provided the 4 T cell receptor beta chains below, sequenced in a study of blood T cell repertoires in COVID-19. This table comes from immunoSEQ multiplex PCR, and its TCRdb copy is limited to in-frame clones, with some not included. Of some 70,000 clones in the sample, roughly 77% were seen once. Sequenced sample: peripheral blood. The receptors derive from a woman aged 70-85 years with acute or convalescent COVID-19.

The J gene is TRBJ2-5, the V gene TRBV5-8, with 8 nucleotides matching TRBD1. There are 18 residues in the CDR3. Germline CDR1 SGHTS, CDR2 YDEGEE. V shed 5 bases and J 5 bases; nucleotides not matched to a gene: 20. The CDR3 DNA sequence: TGTGCCAGCAGTTCTGGACAGGGCGAGAGAGGGAAAAGTGAGACCCAGTACTTC. Amino acid sequence: CASSSGQGERGKSETQYF. Full variable domain (remainder filled in from reference TRBV5-8 and TRBJ2-5): EAGVTQSPTHLIKTRGQQATLRCSPISGHTSVYWYQQALGLGLQFLLWYDEGEERNRGNFPPRFSGRQFPNYSSELNVNALELEDSALYLCASSSGQGERGKSETQYFGPGTRLLVL.

The rearrangement joins TRBV29-1 to TRBJ1-1; D call uncertain. V shed 5 bases and J shed 1 base, with 11 bases lying between them. This CDR3 comprises 13 residues. Germline CDR1 and CDR2: SQVTM and ANQGSEA. Here the CDR3 reads CSVCWSQNTEAFF. DNA of the CDR3: TGCAGCGTTTGTTGGTCACAGAACACTGAAGCTTTCTTT.

V usage is TRBV30 and J usage is TRBJ1-6, with TRBD1 as a possible D gene (5 bases). CDR1 is GTSNPN and CDR2 is SVGIG in the germline V gene (reference sequence). Between the trimmed V and J ends, which lost 3 bases and 3 bases, there was a span of 9 bases. The CDR3 sequence is 14 residues long. CDR3 protein: CAWRLGDYNSPLHF. CDR3 nucleotides: TGTGCCTGGAGATTAGGGGACTATAATTCACCCCTCCACTTT.

The rearrangement joins TRBV5-1 to TRBJ2-3; TRBD2 matches at 10 bases. The CDR3 totals 17 residues. Trimming took 4 bases from V and 5 from J; bases not matched to a gene: 13. Germline V gives CDR1 SGHRS, CDR2 YFSETQ. The CDR3 DNA follows: TGCGCCAGCAGCCAAGACGCCAGCGGGAGGGCGAGAGATACGCAGTATTTT. This encodes CASSQDASGRARDTQYF.